This record looks at one TCR beta chain sequence and its context. Its cognate antigen is unknown. Assay used: immunoSEQ multiplex PCR; TCRdb lists only in-frame clones, some missing. The sample lists over 85,000 clones, around 93% occurring once. These data belong to a study of T cell responses to AZD1222 COVID-19 vaccine. Points from the study as a whole: Spike-wide vaccine-associated CD4 TCRs dominated at 160-218 and 743-854. There were mostly white British donors and more females than males, and clonal diversity was possibly underestimated.

This CDR3 is built from 13 residues. Trimming cost V 3 bases and J 4 bases, with 9 bases left between them. From germline, CDR1 is MGHDK and CDR2 SYGVNS. The source of this sequence is an adult in good health. The V gene is TRBV25-1, the J gene TRBJ1-2; D is possibly TRBD1 (5 bases). The sequencing used peripheral blood, collected on day 0 of AZD1222 vaccination. The CDR3 is CASSEHGGYGYTF. The CDR3 coding sequence is TGTGCCAGCAGTGAGCACGGGGGCTATGGCTACACCTTC.